This section outlines one T cell receptor beta chain sequence together with its context. The germline V gene has CDR1 LGHNA and CDR2 YNFKEQ. The CDR3 has 13 residues. Trimming removed 1 base at V and 8 bases at J, with 10 bases between. The data stem from a study of blood T cell repertoires in COVID-19. Study context: COVID-19 samples, acute and convalescent, were from the United States, Italy and Spain. Sample material is recorded as cDNA or gDNA derived from T cells, B-cell-depleted T cells, or PBMCs.

As originally analysed: Quantification of nucleated cells was approximated via reference gene primer amplification. Profiled with immunoSEQ multiplex PCR; TCRdb holds only in-frame clones, not every one. V and J calls and clone size are as listed in that table; D and trimming were resolved from the DNA. The sample has around 700,000 clones; more than 80% are singletons. Sequencing was done on a sample of peripheral blood. This receptor was identified in a woman between 18 and 30 years old with acute or convalescent COVID-19. The chain carries TRBV4-2 and TRBJ2-3; D not resolved. Written as DNA, the CDR3 is TGTGCCAGCAGCCAAGGAGAGGAATTTACGCAGTATTTT. Translation gives CASSQGEEFTQYF.